This T cell receptor (beta chain) was found in a study of identical twins (dated by TCRdb to the mid-2010s). With respect to the entire study: To test whether fetal clonotypes persist, the study used deep sequencing on TCR alpha and beta repertoires from monozygotic twins, unrelated adults of various ages, and cord blood. Replicate twin experiments were performed at different times using different library preparation protocols to rule out contamination. Results the study describes overall, beyond this receptor: Because the same donors could not be followed over many years, conclusions were based on cross-sectional statistical analysis. Compared with coincidental sharing between unrelated individuals, an excess of low generation-probability sequences was observed among out-of-frame TCR alpha sequences shared between twins. Abundant cord blood beta clonotypes carried fewer insertions; young adult naive repertoires showed a weaker similar trend, while memory repertoires showed none. A weaker excess of twin sharing was found in beta out-of-frame sequences because the signal-to-noise ratio was lowered by fewer shared sequences. Invariant T cells such as MAIT and iNKT could partly confound zero-insertion analyses, although diverse VJ usage argued against such confounding for most clonotypes. In monozygotic twins, recombination models systematically underestimated out-of-frame TCR alpha sharing, but the models matched the sharing seen between unrelated individuals.

This clonotype came up a few times. The antigen it binds to is not known. No base qualities exist here, and no much larger clone lies one base off it. All donors were healthy Caucasians. Three pairs of female monozygotic twins, all aged roughly 18 to 30 years, made up the twin cohort. Positive isolation kits from Invitrogen were used to isolate CD4+ and CD8+ T cell populations. Including the terminal cysteine and phenylalanine, the CDR3 comprises 14 residues. Just CDR3 DNA is preserved here, 42 bases in frame from base 1. Trimming at the junction amounts to 1 base on V and 4 bases on J, and the germline ends lie 10 bases apart. CDR1 and CDR2, per the germline V gene (reference sequence), are LGHDT and YNNKEL. The receptor library was made with 5' RACE. The sequencing machine was an Illumina HiSeq 2000. A universal primer binding site was introduced by template switching, and a unique molecular identifier was present in the final cDNA, enabling accurate counting of TCR cDNA molecules. Specific primers in the conserved constant-segment region were used to synthesize first-strand cDNA for TCR alpha and beta chains. To control for contamination, every cDNA library carried two barcodes: a SMART-Mk sample barcode plus Illumina barcodes. TruSeq adapter sequences, together with Illumina sample barcodes, were added in two successive PCR steps. Sequencing of the TCR alpha and beta cDNA libraries was done on the Illumina HiSeq platform using custom primers. The study's own analysis went as follows. Raw reads were processed with MiGEC to extract unique molecular identifiers, and MiXCR was used to determine CDR3 positions. Recombination models were inferred per individual with the repgenHMM and IGoR tools using an EM algorithm. The tcR package in R was used for shared clonotype analysis, with sharing normalized by the product of cloneset sizes. To study raw recombination free of thymic and clonal selection effects, out-of-frame nonproductive sequences were analyzed. TCRdb ran its own pipeline on the public reads, namely fastp trimming at Q25 and MiXCR clone calling, and kept in-frame beta chains. Rows merge per CDR3 protein into single entries with the most common DNA and genes. The V and J calls shown here were made by TCRdb, not taken from the authors' results. The sample table contains around 470,000 distinct CDR3 sequences; only one count was recorded for 14% of them. The top ten hold over 0.5% of the sample.

The data were also submitted as part of a second study, on yellow fever vaccine responses in identical twins. The second paper further reports: According to the authors, in identical twins the way T cells responded to vaccination appeared partly convergent and partly personalized. In the study, vaccine-responding T cell clones were precisely tracked in identical twins.

Sequenced input: CD4+ T cells sorted from blood. The sequence joins TRBV3-1 to TRBJ2-5, with the D assignment possibly TRBD1 or TRBD2, given 5 matching bases for each. The source of this sequence is a woman between 18 and 29 years old in good health. In nucleotides, the sequence is TGTGCCAGCAGCCAAGGTATTGGGGGAGAGACCCAGTACTTC. Its protein reads: CASSQGIGGETQYF.